Presented here are 7 T cell receptor beta chains from one specimen sequenced in a study of cytomegalovirus exposure and HLA in healthy donors. Sequencing used immunoSEQ multiplex PCR; TCRdb keeps in-frame clones, though not all of them. The data show around 260,000 clones, about 92% seen once. The source material was PBMCs. The receptors were sampled from a woman aged 30 to 39 in good health and CMV-seronegative.

The genes are TRBV27 and TRBJ2-7; possibly TRBD2 for D (6 bases). This CDR3 has 14 amino acids. V was pared by 6 bases and J by 2 bases, with 14 bases between. Germline CDR1 and CDR2: MNHEY and SMNVEV (reference sequence). The CDR3: CASSPIGGTYEQYF. Here the CDR3 DNA reads TGTGCCAGCAGCCCCATCGGAGGGACCTACGAGCAGTACTTC.

This chain connects TRBV30 to TRBJ2-5; no reliable D call. Germline CDR1 reads GTSNPN; CDR2 reads SVGIG (reference sequence). This CDR3 has 15 amino acids. Trimming removed 4 bases at V and 2 bases at J, with 17 bases between. The CDR3 spells CAWTAGPNGQETQYF. The CDR3 region has the DNA TGTGCCTGGACGGCAGGCCCGAACGGGCAAGAGACCCAGTACTTC. The whole variable domain, filled in from reference TRBV30 and TRBJ2-5, reads SQTIHQWPATLVQPVGSPLSLECTVEGTSNPNLYWYRQAAGRGLQLLFYSVGIGQISSEVPQNLSASRPQDRQFILSSKKLLLSDSGFYLCAWTAGPNGQETQYFGPGTRLLVL.

This chain links TRBV6-5 with TRBJ2-5; 9 bases are shared with TRBD2. The germline CDR1 and CDR2 sequences are MNHEY and SVGAGI. V was pared by 6 bases and J by 4 bases, with 6 bases of the junction left unmatched. This CDR3 is 14 amino acids long. CDR3 bases: TGTGCCAGCAGAGGGCTAGCGGGATCAGAGACCCAGTACTTC. This translates into CASRGLAGSETQYF.

This clone turned up a few times. This rearrangement joins TRBV11-2 to TRBJ2-2; D is unresolved. There are 13 residues in the CDR3. V lost 1 base and J 5 bases, leaving 5 bases between the germline ends. CDR1 and CDR2 (germline): SGHAT, FQNNGV. CDR3 region: CASSLVGTGELFF. The DNA of the CDR3 is TGTGCCAGCAGCTTAGTCGGGACCGGGGAGCTGTTTTTT.

This clone was seen just once. The chain joins TRBV7-8 to TRBJ2-1; possible D gene TRBD2, 7 bases. CDR3 length equals 15 residues. V lost 1 base and J lost 4, with 11 bases in between. Per germline, CDR1 SGHVS and CDR2 FQNEAQ. CDR3 residues: CASSLGGGHYNEQFF. As DNA, the CDR3 is TGTGCCAGCAGCTTAGGGGGGGGACATTACAATGAGCAGTTCTTC.

The V and J genes are TRBV28 and TRBJ2-7, with 8 positions matching TRBD1. The CDR3 is made up of 14 amino acids. With 3 bases clipped from V and 7 bases from J, the junction kept 8 bases outside the gene matches. Germline V gene sequence: CDR1 MDHEN, CDR2 SYDVKM. CDR3 nucleotides: TGTGCCAGCAGTTTCACAGGGGGTCCGGGTGAGCAGTACTTC. Residues: CASSFTGGPGEQYF.

The chain links TRBV4-3 to TRBJ2-2; possibly TRBD2 for D (6 bases). CDR1 is LGHNA, CDR2 YSLEER, per germline. Trimming removed 3 bases from V and 6 bases from J, with 14 bases in between. This CDR3 has 15 amino acids. The CDR3 region is CASSHFGSTAGELFF. CDR3 DNA sequence: TGCGCCAGCAGCCATTTCGGGAGTACGGCCGGGGAGCTGTTTTTT.